The rows below give T cell receptor beta chains drawn from one sample of a study of cytomegalovirus exposure and HLA in healthy donors. The method was immunoSEQ multiplex PCR; TCRdb's version includes in-frame clones alone and lacks a portion of them. The sample has 110,000 to 150,000 clones, around 9.6% seen once. Specimen: PBMCs. The source of these receptors is a male donor in good health and CMV-seronegative. Both conserved end residues are part of each CDR3. The D gene is left open where the match is weak. Size tells how often a clone was seen (once, few, many) or the class of an expanded clone, and some rows leave it out.

D	V	J	size	DNA	CDR3
.	TRBV6-1	TRBJ1-2	few	TGTGCCAGCAGTGGCGGAGGGCAAGGAAGTAGCTACACCTTC	CASSGGGQGSSYTF
TRBD2	TRBV4-1	TRBJ2-5	.	TGCGCCAGCAGCCAAGAAGCTAGCGGGAGCGGACTAGAGACCCAGTACTTC	CASSQEASGSGLETQYF
.	TRBV7-9	TRBJ2-5	few	TGTGCCAGCAGCCCACCGGCTAGCGCCGAAACCCAGTACTTC	CASSPPASAETQYF
.	TRBV28	TRBJ1-4	.	TGTGCCAGCAGTCCCCGTGCAACTAATGAAAAACTGTTTTTT	CASSPRATNEKLFF
.	TRBV2	TRBJ2-5	.	TGTGCCAGCGCTTTCGGAGACGGGGAGACCCAGTACTTC	CASAFGDGETQYF
TRBD2	TRBV4-3	TRBJ2-2	.	TGCGCCAGCAGCCAAGATCTGGGGCTAGCGGGAGGGGAGCTGTTTTTT	CASSQDLGLAGGELFF
TRBD1	TRBV28	TRBJ1-1	.	TGTGCCAGCAGTTCCAAAGGACAGGGCTTTTGGCTCGGGGGCACTGAAGCTTTCTTT	CASSSKGQGFWLGGTEAFF
.	TRBV27	TRBJ1-2	.	TGTGCCAGCAGCAAAAGGGACATAGATGGCTACACCTTC	CASSKRDIDGYTF
TRBD2	TRBV4-3	TRBJ2-7	.	TGCGCCAGCGGCCAAGAGGTAGCGGGAAGCCACGAGCAGTACTTC	CASGQEVAGSHEQYF
.	TRBV5-1	TRBJ2-1	.	TGCGCCAGCAGCTTACTATCTGGCAATGAGCAGTTCTTC	CASSLLSGNEQFF
TRBD1	TRBV5-5	TRBJ2-1	few	TGTGCCGTCAGGACAGGTCTGAATGAGCAGTTCTTC	CAVRTGLNEQFF
.	TRBV6-5	TRBJ2-7	few	TGTGCCAGCAGTTACTCAAGGGCAGGGACCTACGAGCAGTACTTC	CASSYSRAGTYEQYF
.	TRBV9	TRBJ1-3	few	TGTGCCAGCAGCGCCCGAAGCTCTACCTCTGGAAACACCATATATTTT	CASSARSSTSGNTIYF
TRBD2	TRBV6-1	TRBJ2-7	.	TGTGCCAGCAGTGAATCTGGACTAGCGGGCGAGCAGTACTTC	CASSESGLAGEQYF
.	TRBV5-1	TRBJ2-3	few	TGCGCCAGCAGCAGTAACGGGGGGCACACAGATACGCAGTATTTT	CASSSNGGHTDTQYF
TRBD1	TRBV2	TRBJ2-7	once	TGTGCCAGCAGTGAACAGGGACAGGGGGGAGAGCAGTACTTC	CASSEQGQGGEQYF
TRBD1	TRBV13	TRBJ2-7	.	TGTGCCAGCACCCCACAGGGGTCCTCCTACGAGCAGTACTTC	CASTPQGSSYEQYF
.	TRBV10-3	TRBJ2-5	.	TGTGCCATCGGCGACAGCCAAGAGACCCAGTACTTC	CAIGDSQETQYF
TRBD1	TRBV27	TRBJ2-7	few	TGTGCCAGCAGTCTAACCTACAGGGGATACGAGCAGTACTTC	CASSLTYRGYEQYF
TRBD1	TRBV6-1	TRBJ2-7	few	TGTGCCAGCACCATAGACAGGGACCTCTACGAGCAGTACTTC	CASTIDRDLYEQYF
TRBD1	TRBV27	TRBJ1-2	few	TGTGCCAGCAGTTTGTCGGGACAGGGGGCGAATCGCTACAACTATGGCTACACCTTC	CASSLSGQGANRYNYGYTF
TRBD1	TRBV7-9	TRBJ2-1	few	TGTGCCAGCAGAAGGACAGGGAGGTACAATGAGCAGTTCTTC	CASRRTGRYNEQFF
.	TRBV7-6	TRBJ1-6	few	TGTGCCAGCAGCTTAGCCCCGGGGAAAGGGGGTAAGAATTCACCCCTCCACTTT	CASSLAPGKGGKNSPLHF
.	TRBV27	TRBJ2-1	few	TGTGCCAGCAGTAACACAGGGTTCTATGAGCAGTTCTTC	CASSNTGFYEQFF
.	TRBV19	TRBJ2-7	.	TGTGCCAGTAGTAGCGGGGACCTCCTCTACGAGCAGTACTTC	CASSSGDLLYEQYF
.	TRBV27	TRBJ1-2	few	TGTGCCAGCAGTTTATTCGAAGGAACGGGTGGCTACACCTTC	CASSLFEGTGGYTF
TRBD1	TRBV4-2	TRBJ1-1	.	TGTGCCAGCAGCCAAGCTGTTTGGGACAGGGGGAATAAAGCTTTCTTT	CASSQAVWDRGNKAFF
.	TRBV7-7	TRBJ2-2	.	TGTGCCAGCAGCTTCGAGGTGGACACCGGGGAGCTGTTTTTT	CASSFEVDTGELFF
.	TRBV7-3	TRBJ2-5	.	TGTGCCAGCAGCTTAATGGGAGGGGGGGCGCAGTACTTC	CASSLMGGGAQYF
.	TRBV28	TRBJ2-7	.	TGTGCCAGCAGTTTATCGAATGGGCCCTACGAGCAGTACTTC	CASSLSNGPYEQYF
.	TRBV5-8	TRBJ1-1	.	TGTGCCAGCAGCCCGAGGATGAAGAGACGGAACACTGAAGCTTTCTTT	CASSPRMKRRNTEAFF
.	TRBV5-4	TRBJ1-2	few	TGTGCCAGCAGCTTGACCACATCCGATTACTATGGCTACACCTTC	CASSLTTSDYYGYTF
.	TRBV6-1	TRBJ1-1	few	TGTGCCAGCGCAAGACAGGAATCGAACACTGAAGCTTTCTTT	CASARQESNTEAFF
TRBD1	TRBV13	TRBJ2-7	.	TGTGCCAGCACCCCACAGGGGTCCTCCTACGAGCAGTACTTC	CASTPQGSSYEQYF
TRBD1	TRBV6-6	TRBJ1-2	few	TGTGCCAGCACCCGGGACAGATTTAACTATGGCTACACCTTC	CASTRDRFNYGYTF
.	TRBV6-5	TRBJ2-5	.	TGTGCCAGCACCCTTAGCCAACTAGGTGCCGGGACCCAGTACTTC	CASTLSQLGAGTQYF
.	TRBV28	TRBJ2-7	few	TGTGCCAGCAGCCCCCCAGGGGACCTCGGATTCCGCGAGCAGTACTTC	CASSPPGDLGFREQYF
.	TRBV30	TRBJ2-7	few	TGTGCCTGGAGTGGACAGATCTACGAGCAGTACTTC	CAWSGQIYEQYF
.	TRBV19	TRBJ1-1	.	TGTGCCAGTAACGTGGGGCGAGAAGCTTTCTTT	CASNVGREAFF
TRBD2	TRBV5-5	TRBJ2-5	.	TGTGCCAGCAGCCCGACGCCGGGGGGCCAAGAGACCCAGTACTTC	CASSPTPGGQETQYF
TRBD1	TRBV6-1	TRBJ1-5	.	TGTGCCAGCAGACGACAGGGGGACCAGCCCCAGCATTTT	CASRRQGDQPQHF
.	TRBV2	TRBJ1-2	.	TGTGCCAGCAAGCCAGGGGTCGATGGCTACACCTTC	CASKPGVDGYTF
.	TRBV10-2	TRBJ2-2	.	TGCGCCAGCAGTGGTGCGGCGCCCGGGGAGCTGTTTTTT	CASSGAAPGELFF
TRBD2	TRBV6-5	TRBJ2-5	.	TGTGCCAGCAGTCCGCGGGGGGGGTTCCAAGAGACCCAGTACTTC	CASSPRGGFQETQYF
TRBD1	TRBV7-2	TRBJ2-1	.	TGTGCCAGCAGCTTAGTGGGACAGGGAGGAAGTGGGGAGCAGTTCTTC	CASSLVGQGGSGEQFF
TRBD2	TRBV5-6	TRBJ2-3	few	TGTGCCAGCACCCTACCGAATGAAAGACTAGCGCCGAGCACAGATACGCAGTATTTT	CASTLPNERLAPSTDTQYF
.	TRBV5-4	TRBJ2-7	few	TGTGCCAGCAGCTCTCCTCGGGATTCCTACGAGCAGTACTTC	CASSSPRDSYEQYF
TRBD1	TRBV6-5	TRBJ1-4	.	TGTGCCAGCAGCACCGACAGGGGGAATGAAAAACTGTTTTTT	CASSTDRGNEKLFF
TRBD1	TRBV5-4	TRBJ1-2	few	TGTGCCAGCTCCACCGGGACAGGGGTGAATGGCTACACCTTC	CASSTGTGVNGYTF
TRBD2	TRBV5-1	TRBJ2-1	few	TGCGCCAGCAGCTTGGGGCCTAGCGGGGACAATGAGCAGTTCTTC	CASSLGPSGDNEQFF
.	TRBV27	TRBJ2-5	.	TGTGCCAGCAGTTTAGAAGCTTGGGGCGGGGACCAAGAGACCCAGTACTTC	CASSLEAWGGDQETQYF
TRBD2	TRBV7-2	TRBJ2-7	.	TGTGCCAGCAGCACTAGCGGGGCCACCTACGAGCAGTACTTC	CASSTSGATYEQYF
TRBD2	TRBV4-3	TRBJ2-7	.	TGCGCCAGCAGCCAAGATCCTAGCGGGAGGGCCGTAGCCTACGAGCAGTACTTC	CASSQDPSGRAVAYEQYF
.	TRBV28	TRBJ1-6	few	TGTGCCAGCAGTCCCCTCCGGTATAATTCACCCCTCCACTTT	CASSPLRYNSPLHF
.	TRBV13	TRBJ2-3	.	TGTGCCAGCAGCGTAGATGGAGCTGACCCTACAGATACGCAGTATTTT	CASSVDGADPTDTQYF